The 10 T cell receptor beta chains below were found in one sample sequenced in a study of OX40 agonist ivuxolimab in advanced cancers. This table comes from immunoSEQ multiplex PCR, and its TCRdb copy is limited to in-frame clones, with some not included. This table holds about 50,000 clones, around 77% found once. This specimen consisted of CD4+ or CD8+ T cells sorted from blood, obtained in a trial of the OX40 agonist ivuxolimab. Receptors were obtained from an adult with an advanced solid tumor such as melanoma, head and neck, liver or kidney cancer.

CDR3 sequence: CASRGLAGGETQYF. In DNA form, the CDR3 reads TGTGCCAGCAGAGGACTAGCGGGTGGAGAGACCCAGTACTTC. The J gene is TRBJ2-5, the V gene TRBV6-1; 11 bases line up with TRBD2. This CDR3 contains 14 residues. The germline gives CDR1 MNHNS, CDR2 SASEGT. Germline trimming cut 6 bases from V and 4 bases from J; bases unmatched to any gene: 4.

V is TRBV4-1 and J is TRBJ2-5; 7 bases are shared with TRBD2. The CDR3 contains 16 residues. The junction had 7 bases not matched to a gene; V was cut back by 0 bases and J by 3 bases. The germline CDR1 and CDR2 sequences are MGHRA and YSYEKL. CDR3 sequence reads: CASSQDSGLREETQYF. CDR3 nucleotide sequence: TGCGCCAGCAGCCAAGATAGCGGGCTAAGGGAAGAGACCCAGTACTTC.

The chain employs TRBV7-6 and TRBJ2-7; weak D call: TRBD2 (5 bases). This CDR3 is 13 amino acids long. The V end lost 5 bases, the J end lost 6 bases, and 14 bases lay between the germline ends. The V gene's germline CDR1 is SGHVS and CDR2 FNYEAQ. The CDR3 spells CASSLQAVSEQYF. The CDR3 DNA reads TGTGCCAGCAGCCTTCAAGCGGTCTCCGAGCAGTACTTC. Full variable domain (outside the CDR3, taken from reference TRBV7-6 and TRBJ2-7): GAGVSQSPRYKVTKRGQDVALRCDPISGHVSLYWYRQALGQGPEFLTYFNYEAQQDKSGLPNDRFSAERPEGSISTLTIQRTEQRDSAMYRCASSLQAVSEQYFGPGTRLTVT.

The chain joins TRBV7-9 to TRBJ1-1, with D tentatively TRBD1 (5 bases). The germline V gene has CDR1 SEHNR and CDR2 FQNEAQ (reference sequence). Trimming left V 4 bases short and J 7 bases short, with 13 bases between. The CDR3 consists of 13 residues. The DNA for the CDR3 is TGTGCCAGCAGCTCCGTGGGACTCGGTGAAGCTTTCTTT. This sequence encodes CASSSVGLGEAFF.

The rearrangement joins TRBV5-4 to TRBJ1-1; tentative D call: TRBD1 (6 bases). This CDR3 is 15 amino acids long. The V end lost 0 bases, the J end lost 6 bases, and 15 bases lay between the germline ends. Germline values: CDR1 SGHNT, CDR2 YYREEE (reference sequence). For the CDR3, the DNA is TGTGCCAGCAGCTTGGAGACCACTACAGGGTCTGAAGCTTTCTTT. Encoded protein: CASSLETTTGSEAFF. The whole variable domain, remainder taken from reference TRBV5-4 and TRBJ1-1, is ETGVTQSPTHLIKTRGQQVTLRCSSQSGHNTVSWYQQALGQGPQFIFQYYREEENGRGNFPPRFSGLQFPNYSSELNVNALELDDSALYLCASSLETTTGSEAFFGQGTRLTVV.

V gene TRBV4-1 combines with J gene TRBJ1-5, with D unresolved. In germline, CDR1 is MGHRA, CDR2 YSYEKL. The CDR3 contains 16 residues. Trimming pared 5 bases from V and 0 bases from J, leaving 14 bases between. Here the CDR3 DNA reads TGCGCCAGCAGCTACCGCTCGGGGAATAGCAATCAGCCCCAGCATTTT. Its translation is CASSYRSGNSNQPQHF.

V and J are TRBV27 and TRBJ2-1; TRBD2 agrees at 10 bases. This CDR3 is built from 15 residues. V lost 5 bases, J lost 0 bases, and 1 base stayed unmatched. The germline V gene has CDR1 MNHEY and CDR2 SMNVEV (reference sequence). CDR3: CASSLAGASYNEQFF. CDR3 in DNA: TGTGCCAGCAGTCTAGCGGGAGCCTCCTACAATGAGCAGTTCTTC.

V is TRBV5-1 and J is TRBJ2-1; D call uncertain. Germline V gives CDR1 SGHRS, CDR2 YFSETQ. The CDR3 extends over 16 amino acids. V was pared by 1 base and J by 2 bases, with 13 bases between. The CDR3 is CASSLRGSPAYNEQFF. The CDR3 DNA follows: TGCGCCAGCAGCTTGCGAGGTTCACCAGCCTACAATGAGCAGTTCTTC.

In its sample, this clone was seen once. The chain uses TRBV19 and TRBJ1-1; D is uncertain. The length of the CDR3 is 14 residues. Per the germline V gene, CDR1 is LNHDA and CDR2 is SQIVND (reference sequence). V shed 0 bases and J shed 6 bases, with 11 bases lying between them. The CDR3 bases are TGTGCCAGTAGTATAGATCGAGTGGGAGCTGAAGCTTTCTTT. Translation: CASSIDRVGAEAFF.

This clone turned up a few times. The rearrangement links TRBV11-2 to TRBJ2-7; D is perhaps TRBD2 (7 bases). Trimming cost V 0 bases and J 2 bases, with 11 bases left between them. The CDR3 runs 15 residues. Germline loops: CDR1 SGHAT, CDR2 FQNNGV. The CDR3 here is CASSLEGGLAYEQYF. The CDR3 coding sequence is TGTGCCAGCAGCTTAGAGGGGGGGCTAGCCTACGAGCAGTACTTC.